These T cell receptor beta chains were read from a single sample in a study of cytotoxic CD8 clonotypes in ibrutinib-treated CLL. Assay used: immunoSEQ multiplex PCR; TCRdb lists only in-frame clones, some missing. The sample lists 200,000 to 250,000 clones; more than 70% were seen once. The specimen comprised PBMCs, sampled after 12 months of ibrutinib treatment. These receptors were collected from a human donor with chronic lymphocytic leukemia. Each CDR3 is given with its conserved first and last residue. The order of the fields is J gene, CDR3 length, clone size, V gene, D gene, CDR3 DNA, CDR3 protein. The D gene is left open where the match is weak. A clone size is listed for some rows: how often the clone was seen (once, few, many), or a class if it is expanded.

>TRBJ1-1|13|NA|TRBV18|NA
TGTGCCAGCTCCGTCTCCCGGGACACTGAAGCTTTCTTT
CASSVSRDTEAFF
>TRBJ2-1|15|NA|TRBV7-9|NA
TGTGCCAGCAGCCCCTTGGGGTATGGGGGCAATGAGCAGTTCTTC
CASSPLGYGGNEQFF
>TRBJ2-5|13|NA|TRBV5-6|NA
TGTGCCAGCAGCTTGGGAGAAAAGGAGACCCAGTACTTC
CASSLGEKETQYF
>TRBJ1-5|16|NA|TRBV19|NA
TGTGCCAGTAGTATAGAGGGTAGGGCAGCTAATCAGCCCCAGCATTTT
CASSIEGRAANQPQHF
>TRBJ2-1|14|NA|TRBV6-5|TRBD2
TGTGCCAGCAGACCATATAGCGGGAGCTGGGAGCAGTTCTTC
CASRPYSGSWEQFF
>TRBJ1-5|12|few|TRBV4-2|NA
TGTGCTTCCGACAGTCTCAATCAGCCCCAGCATTTT
CASDSLNQPQHF
>TRBJ2-7|15|NA|TRBV28|NA
TGTGCCAGCAGTTCAGGGGGGGCGAAGTCCTACGAGCAGTACTTC
CASSSGGAKSYEQYF
>TRBJ2-2|15|NA|TRBV12-5|TRBD2
TGTGCTAGTGGTTTAGGCGGGGGTGGAACCGGGGAGCTGTTTTTT
CASGLGGGGTGELFF
>TRBJ1-2|13|NA|TRBV27|TRBD1
TGTGCCAGCACCGGACAGGGGGCCTATGGCTACACCTTC
CASTGQGAYGYTF
>TRBJ2-7|21|NA|TRBV5-1|NA
TGCGCCAGCAGCGCACCCCTTCCCGCCGGGACATTTCTCTCCCGACACTACGAGCAGTACTTC
CASSAPLPAGTFLSRHYEQYF
>TRBJ2-7|14|NA|TRBV28|NA
TGTGCCAGCAGTCTCACAAGTCTCACCTACGAGCAGTACTTC
CASSLTSLTYEQYF
>TRBJ1-2|14|few|TRBV6-5|TRBD1
TGTGCCAGCAGCTCCCCCGGGACAGCCTATGGCTACACCTTC
CASSSPGTAYGYTF
>TRBJ1-4|15|NA|TRBV30|NA
TGTGCCTGGAGCTTTTTGGAGAGTAAGAATGAAAAACTGTTTTTT
CAWSFLESKNEKLFF
>TRBJ2-1|18|NA|TRBV6-4|TRBD2
TGTGCCAGCAGTGACTCACTAGCGGGAGCTTCAAGGTACAATGAGCAGTTCTTC
CASSDSLAGASRYNEQFF
>TRBJ2-1|13|NA|TRBV7-9|NA
TGTGCCAGCAAGGGGAGCCTCTACAATGAGCAGTTCTTC
CASKGSLYNEQFF
>TRBJ2-7|15|NA|TRBV29-1|TRBD2
TGCAGCGTTTCCGAGGGGACTAAGCCTCCCTTCGAGCAGTACTTC
CSVSEGTKPPFEQYF
>TRBJ2-1|15|NA|TRBV9|TRBD2
TGTGCCAGCAGCGCCTTCGCGGGGGGGTACAATGAGCAGTTCTTC
CASSAFAGGYNEQFF
>TRBJ2-7|14|NA|TRBV18|NA
TGTGCCAGCTCACGAAGTCGGGACGGCTACGAGCAGTACTTC
CASSRSRDGYEQYF
>TRBJ2-5|15|NA|TRBV5-1|NA
TGCGCCAGCAGCTTGGCCTTAGGGGGTCAAGAGACCCAGTACTTC
CASSLALGGQETQYF
>TRBJ2-5|16|NA|TRBV5-1|NA
TGCGCCAGCAGCTTGGGGAGACAGGGCGGGATGGAGACCCAGTACTTC
CASSLGRQGGMETQYF
>TRBJ1-3|15|NA|TRBV5-1|NA
TGCGCCAGCAGCTTACAGGGTCTGGCTGGAAACACCATATATTTT
CASSLQGLAGNTIYF
>TRBJ2-6|14|NA|TRBV5-1|NA
TGCGCCAGCTTCCTAGACTCTGGGGCCAACGTCCTGACTTTC
CASFLDSGANVLTF
>TRBJ1-1|13|NA|TRBV6-4|NA
TGTGCCAGCAGTGACACGATGAACACTGAAGCTTTCTTT
CASSDTMNTEAFF
>TRBJ2-7|14|NA|TRBV7-9|TRBD2
TGTGCCAGCAGCCCAGGACTAGCGGTTTACGAGCAGTACTTC
CASSPGLAVYEQYF
>TRBJ2-5|16|few|TRBV11-2|TRBD2
TGTGCCAGCAGCTTAGACGCGGGGGTGAGTGCGGAGACCCAGTACTTC
CASSLDAGVSAETQYF
>TRBJ2-2|13|NA|TRBV6-6|NA
TGTGCCAGCAGACGGGGAGGCGGCGGGGAGCTGTTTTTT
CASRRGGGGELFF
>TRBJ2-3|12|once|TRBV9|NA
TGTGCCAGCAGCGTAGTGCGCGATACGCAGTATTTT
CASSVVRDTQYF
>TRBJ1-2|14|NA|TRBV5-6|NA
TGTGCCAGCAGCCCTACCGACAGGAACTATGGCTACACCTTC
CASSPTDRNYGYTF
>TRBJ1-1|13|NA|TRBV12-5|NA
TGTGCTAGTGGTTGGGGTCGGGGGACTGAAGCTTTCTTT
CASGWGRGTEAFF
>TRBJ2-1|16|NA|TRBV29-1|TRBD2
TGCAGCGTTGATGGGACTAGCGCGAACTCCTACAATGAGCAGTTCTTC
CSVDGTSANSYNEQFF
>TRBJ1-1|14|once|TRBV14|TRBD1
TGTGCCAGCAGCCAGCTCGGACAGGGGGCCGTAGCTTTCTTT
CASSQLGQGAVAFF
>TRBJ2-1|15|NA|TRBV2|TRBD2
TGTGCCAGCAGCGAACTAGCGGGAGAGTGGAATGAGCAGTTCTTC
CASSELAGEWNEQFF
>TRBJ2-5|12|NA|TRBV6-1|NA
TGTGCCAGCACTAACCCTTTGGAGACCCAGTACTTC
CASTNPLETQYF
>TRBJ2-7|13|NA|TRBV19|NA
TGTGCCAGTAGTAGGTCGGCCCCTTGGGAGCAGTACTTC
CASSRSAPWEQYF
>TRBJ1-5|14|NA|TRBV19|NA
TGTGCCAGTAACTCTAGGGTGCGCAATCAGCCCCAGCATTTT
CASNSRVRNQPQHF
>TRBJ2-7|14|NA|TRBV27|TRBD2
TGTGCCAGCAGTCGGACTAGCGGGGAGTACGAGCAGTACTTC
CASSRTSGEYEQYF
>TRBJ1-5|14|once|TRBV30|NA
TGTGCCTGGAGTACGGGAGTCGGCAATCAGCCCCAGCATTTT
CAWSTGVGNQPQHF
>TRBJ1-2|17|NA|TRBV11-2|TRBD1
TGTGCCAGCAGCTTAGATCTTGTCGGGACAGCCTCCTATGGCTACACCTTC
CASSLDLVGTASYGYTF
>TRBJ2-5|15|NA|TRBV5-1|TRBD1
TGCGCCAGCAGCGGCGCACAGGGGTTCAGCGTGACCCAGTACTTC
CASSGAQGFSVTQYF
>TRBJ2-4|17|NA|TRBV11-2|TRBD1
TGTGCCAGCAGCTTGGGGACAGGGATATCCTCCAAAAACATTCAGTACTTC
CASSLGTGISSKNIQYF
>TRBJ2-2|15|NA|TRBV2|NA
TGTGCCAGCAGTGGAGGTAGCCCGAACACCGGGGAGCTGTTTTTT
CASSGGSPNTGELFF
>TRBJ1-4|15|NA|TRBV19|TRBD1
TGTGCCAGTAGTCCTTTACAGGGGCAAGGAGAAAAACTGTTTTTT
CASSPLQGQGEKLFF
>TRBJ2-7|14|few|TRBV7-9|TRBD1
TGTGCCAGCAGCCGAGGGACAGGGGCCCTAGGGGGAAGCTTC
CASSRGTGALGGSF
>TRBJ1-2|14|once|TRBV30|NA
TGTGCCTGGAGGGACAAGGGGGGTCCGTATGGCTACACCTTC
CAWRDKGGPYGYTF
>TRBJ2-1|14|NA|TRBV5-6|NA
TGTGCCAGCAGCCTCCGGGACACGGTCAATGAGCAGTTCTTC
CASSLRDTVNEQFF
>TRBJ2-1|13|NA|TRBV7-2|NA
TGTGCCAGCAGCTGGGACAAACTCAATGAGCAGTTCTTC
CASSWDKLNEQFF
>TRBJ1-2|15|NA|TRBV5-4|NA
TGTGCCAGCAGTCAACGGGACAACTTAAACTATGGCTACACCTTC
CASSQRDNLNYGYTF
>TRBJ2-7|14|NA|TRBV18|TRBD1
TGTGCCAGCTCCGCCGCGGGACAGGCTTACGAGCAGTACTTC
CASSAAGQAYEQYF
>TRBJ2-1|15|once|TRBV7-8|TRBD2
TGTGCCAGCAGCTTAGTACTAGCGGGAGGTAATGAGCAGTTCTTC
CASSLVLAGGNEQFF
>TRBJ2-7|14|NA|TRBV5-1|TRBD2
TGCGCCAGCAGCCTTAGGGAGGGAATTTACGAGCAGTACTTC
CASSLREGIYEQYF
>TRBJ2-1|13|NA|TRBV6-5|NA
TGTGCCTCTATGGAGCGGGCCTGGGATGAGCAGTTCTTC
CASMERAWDEQFF
>TRBJ2-1|18|NA|TRBV7-6|TRBD2
TGTGCCAGCAGCTTAGAGAGGGCTAGCGGCAGCTCCTACAATGAGCAGTTCTTC
CASSLERASGSSYNEQFF
>TRBJ2-2|14|NA|TRBV10-2|NA
TGCGCCAGCAGGCGGCTAGAAAACACCGGGGAGCTGTTTTTT
CASRRLENTGELFF
>TRBJ2-6|19|NA|TRBV6-1|NA
TGTGCCAGCAGTGTAGGGGGGGCCACAACCTTCTCTGGGGCCAACGTCCTGACTTTC
CASSVGGATTFSGANVLTF
>TRBJ1-4|16|NA|TRBV5-1|NA
TGCGCCAGCAGCTTGGTTGGAGGCATTGCTAATGAAAAACTGTTTTTT
CASSLVGGIANEKLFF
>TRBJ1-1|15|NA|TRBV28|NA
TGTGCCAGCAGTTTGATAGGACTCTTGAACACTGAAGCTTTCTTT
CASSLIGLLNTEAFF
>TRBJ1-5|13|few|TRBV28|NA
TGTGGAATCGGGGCAAACTGGAATCAGCCCCAGCATTTT
CGIGANWNQPQHF
>TRBJ1-1|16|NA|TRBV7-9|NA
TGTGCCAGTGTTGGGGCCGGTGGGACCTCGAGCACTGAAGCTTTCTTT
CASVGAGGTSSTEAFF